This note documents a single TCR beta chain sequence. Germline V CDR1 and CDR2: MGHDK, SYGVNS. CDR3 length equals 16 residues. Trimming took 8 bases from V and 4 from J, leaving 23 bases between them. The data were taken from a study of blood T cell repertoires in COVID-19. Using immunoSEQ multiplex PCR, the repertoire was profiled, and TCRdb retains in-frame clones only, with some absent. The table has 300,000 to 450,000 clones, 89% seen once; the top ten hold under 5%. The specimen was peripheral blood. The chain recombines TRBV25-1 with TRBJ1-2; the D gene is possibly TRBD1 (6 bases). This receptor was obtained from a woman aged 55-70 years with COVID-19, enrolled during active disease. This chain's CDR3 is CASVPSNRETGYGYTF. Here the CDR3 DNA reads TGTGCCAGCGTTCCATCGAACAGGGAAACGGGCTATGGCTACACCTTC.